This is a list of T cell receptor beta chains from one sample in a study of HIV-infected patients and healthy controls. TCRdb reanalysed the 5' RACE reads using MiXCR and keeps one entry per CDR3 protein. The profile shows approximately 18,000 distinct CDR3 sequences, roughly 8.9% of them singletons. Sequencing was carried out using blood. These receptor sequences come from an adult in good health. CDR3s include the opening cysteine and the closing phenylalanine or tryptophan. D genes are given only for firm matches. The size of a clone is reported for some rows only, either as once, few or many, or as a class for expanded clones.

D | size | J | V | DNA | CDR3
TRBD1 | many | TRBJ1-4 | TRBV6-6 | TGTGCCAGCAAGACAGGGGGTAGCTGGGCTAATGAAAAACTGTTTTTT | CASKTGGSWANEKLFF
TRBD2 | many | TRBJ2-3 | TRBV20-1 | TGCAGTGCTAGTAATAGCGGGACGACAGATACGCAGTATTTT | CSASNSGTTDTQYF
NA | NA | TRBJ2-7 | TRBV19 | TGTGCCAGTAGTAATGGGCAGCGTCTCTCCTACGAGCAGTACTTC | CASSNGQRLSYEQYF
TRBD2 | few | TRBJ2-1 | TRBV29-1 | TGCAGCGTTGAGTGGCGGGAGTACTCCAATGAGCAGTTCTTC | CSVEWREYSNEQFF
NA | few | TRBJ1-2 | TRBV6-6 | TGTGCCAGCACAAATGATAAGAACTATGGCTACACCTTC | CASTNDKNYGYTF
TRBD2 | NA | TRBJ2-3 | TRBV12-3/TRBV12-4 | TGTGCCAGCAGTTTAGCGCAGACTACTAGCGGGAGAACAGATACGCAGTATTTT | CASSLAQTTSGRTDTQYF
TRBD1 | NA | TRBJ2-3 | TRBV27 | TGTGCCAGCAGTTTGCGGGTCCGGGACAGGGATCAAACAGATACGCAGTATTTT | CASSLRVRDRDQTDTQYF
TRBD1 | many | TRBJ1-5 | TRBV6-2/TRBV6-3 | TGTGCCAGCAGTTACTACCCCCGGGACAGGGTCCAGCCCCAGCATTTT | CASSYYPRDRVQPQHF
TRBD1 | many | TRBJ1-5 | TRBV28 | TGTGCCAGCAGCACCAAACAGGGGGCTAGGAGTCAGCCCCAGCATTTT | CASSTKQGARSQPQHF
NA | medium-sized | TRBJ2-1 | TRBV19 | TGTGCCAGTAGTAAGGGACTGTCAAGCTCCTACAATGAGCAGTTCTTC | CASSKGLSSSYNEQFF
NA | many | TRBJ1-1 | TRBV7-9 | TGTGCCAGCAGCTTATTTTTAGGGTCCGGTGAAGCTTTCTTT | CASSLFLGSGEAFF
TRBD1 | few | TRBJ1-3 | TRBV5-4 | TGTGCCAGCAGCGGGACAGGCTCTGGAAACACCATATATTTT | CASSGTGSGNTIYF
NA | few | TRBJ2-5 | TRBV12-3/TRBV12-4 | TGTGCCAGCAGTTACCCCTTGGCCCAAGAGACCCAGTACTTC | CASSYPLAQETQYF
TRBD1 | few | TRBJ1-1 | TRBV9 | TGTGCCAGCAGCGCACAGGGGATGAACACTGAAGCTTTCTTT | CASSAQGMNTEAFF
TRBD1 | NA | TRBJ2-2 | TRBV5-1 | TGCGCCAGCAGCTTGGGAACAGGGGACACCGGGGAGCTGTTTTTT | CASSLGTGDTGELFF
NA | many | TRBJ2-7 | TRBV12-3/TRBV12-4 | TGTGCCAGCAGTTTAAGCCCGGAGCAGTACTTC | CASSLSPEQYF
TRBD2 | many | TRBJ2-1 | TRBV10-3 | TGTGCCATCAGGAGGACTAGCGGGAGGTTTGATGAGCAGTTCTTC | CAIRRTSGRFDEQFF
NA | many | TRBJ1-5 | TRBV28 | TGTGCCAGCCGCCGACATTTTAGCAATCAGCCCCAGCATTTT | CASRRHFSNQPQHF
TRBD2 | many | TRBJ2-5 | TRBV7-2 | TGTGCCAGCAGCCCCCAAACTAGCGGGGGGGAGTACCAAGAGACCCAGTACTTC | CASSPQTSGGEYQETQYF
NA | few | TRBJ2-5 | TRBV5-5 | TGTGCCAGCAGCTTGGTAGGGGGAGGGGGGAAAGAGACCCAGTACTTC | CASSLVGGGGKETQYF
NA | NA | TRBJ2-2 | TRBV6-2/TRBV6-3 | TGTGCCAGCGCCATGATAGTAGGGGCAGCCACCGGGGAGCTGTTTTTT | CASAMIVGAATGELFF
NA | medium-sized | TRBJ1-6 | TRBV12-3/TRBV12-4 | TGTGCCAGCAGACCCCGGGGAGTTTCACCCCTCCACTTT | CASRPRGVSPLHF
NA | NA | TRBJ2-7 | TRBV6-5 | TGTGCCAGCAGTTACGGGCCGGGCCGCGAGCAGTACTTC | CASSYGPGREQYF
TRBD2 | many | TRBJ2-1 | TRBV7-9 | TGTGCCAGCAGCTTAGGACTAGCTATGCATGAGCAGTTCTTC | CASSLGLAMHEQFF
NA | many | TRBJ2-3 | TRBV28 | TGTGCCAGCAGTCCAAGGGCCTCCGCGCAGTATTTT | CASSPRASAQYF
TRBD1 | medium-sized | TRBJ2-1 | TRBV7-2 | TGTGCCAGCAGCTCCGGGACAGGGGGTCGGAAGAGCCTCTACTTC | CASSSGTGGRKSLYF
TRBD2 | few | TRBJ2-3 | TRBV3-1 | TGTGCCAGCAAACTAGCGGGGGGCACAGATACGCAGTATTTT | CASKLAGGTDTQYF
TRBD1 | NA | TRBJ1-2 | TRBV20-1 | TGCAGTGCTAGAGCCCCGGGACAGGGCAAGGATGGCTACACCTTC | CSARAPGQGKDGYTF
NA | many | TRBJ1-1 | TRBV5-1 | TGCGCCAGCAGCTTGCTCTTCCGGGACGCTCTTGGAGGTGAAGCTTTCTTT | CASSLLFRDALGGEAFF
TRBD1 | many | TRBJ1-5 | TRBV20-1 | TGCAGTGCGAACCCAGGGGGCTGGAGCAATCAGCCCCAGCATTTT | CSANPGGWSNQPQHF
TRBD1 | few | TRBJ2-7 | TRBV30 | TGTGCCTGGAGTGGAGACAGGGCCGAGCAGTACTTC | CAWSGDRAEQYF
TRBD1 | many | TRBJ2-1 | TRBV29-1 | TGCAGCGTTGAAAACCCCCGGGACAGGCCGAGCTCCTACAATGAGCAGTTCTTC | CSVENPRDRPSSYNEQFF
TRBD2 | many | TRBJ2-2 | TRBV7-9 | TGTGCCAGCAGCTTACCCATTGGACTAGCGGGAGCGAACACCGGGGAGCTGTTTTTT | CASSLPIGLAGANTGELFF
NA | many | TRBJ1-5 | TRBV6-2/TRBV6-3 | TGTGCCAGCAGTTCCCAGGGGAATCAGCCCCAGCATTTT | CASSSQGNQPQHF
NA | many | TRBJ1-2 | TRBV12-3/TRBV12-4 | TGTGCCAGCAGTTTTGTGGGGAGCTATGGCTACACCTTC | CASSFVGSYGYTF
TRBD1 | NA | TRBJ2-5 | TRBV5-4 | TGTGCCAGCAGCTTGGTGGACAGGGATACTATGGACCAGTACTTC | CASSLVDRDTMDQYF
NA | NA | TRBJ2-7 | TRBV4-2 | TGTGCCAGCAGCCAGGAAGATGGGGGGGCAGCCTTCTACGAGCAGTACTTC | CASSQEDGGAAFYEQYF
NA | NA | TRBJ2-5 | TRBV4-1 | TGCGCCAGCAGCCAAGATAGGCGGTTTCAAGAGACCCAGTACTTC | CASSQDRRFQETQYF